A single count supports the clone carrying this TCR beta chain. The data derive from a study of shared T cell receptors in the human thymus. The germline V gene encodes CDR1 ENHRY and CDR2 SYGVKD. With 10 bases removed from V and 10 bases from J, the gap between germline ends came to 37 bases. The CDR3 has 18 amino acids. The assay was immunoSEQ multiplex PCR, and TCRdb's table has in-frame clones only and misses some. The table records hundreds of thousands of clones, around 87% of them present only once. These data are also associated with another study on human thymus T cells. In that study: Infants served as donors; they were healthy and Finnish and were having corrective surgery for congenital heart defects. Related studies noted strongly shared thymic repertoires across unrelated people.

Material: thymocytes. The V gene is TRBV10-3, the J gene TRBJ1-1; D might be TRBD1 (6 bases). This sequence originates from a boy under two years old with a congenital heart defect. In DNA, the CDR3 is TGTGCCAGCTCGTTTAAAAGACAGGAGCACCCCTCTGCAGATGGAGCTTTCTTT. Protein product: CASSFKRQEHPSADGAFF.